Shown below are 2 T cell receptor beta chains from a single sample sequenced in a study of tumor-infiltrating lymphocytes in primary liver carcinoma. Total RNA amounting to 500 ng was the source from which TCR beta cDNA was made with a constant-region primer. Sequencing libraries for TCR beta derived from three nested multiplex PCR rounds that used slightly modified ARM-PCR. In the first two PCR rounds, TRBV1-TRBV30 forward primers were paired with a C-beta reverse primer, and each round lasted 10 cycles. TCRdb re-called the multiplex PCR reads through MiXCR, storing one row per CDR3 protein. The table includes hundreds of thousands of distinct CDR3 sequences, 50% to 75% detected once. Germline DNA was extracted alongside blood RNA, which was obtained from unsorted whole blood. The sequencing sample was made of peripheral blood. The receptors shown here come from a woman aged 25-40 years with primary liver carcinoma and hepatitis B virus infection.

This clonotype turned up a few times. The V gene is TRBV6-2 or TRBV6-3, the J gene TRBJ1-1; D not certain. The CDR3 length is 12 residues. Germline CDR1 MNHEY, CDR2 SVGEGT. Trimming removed 8 bases at V and 7 bases at J, with 14 bases between. The CDR3 region has the DNA TGTGCCAGCTCCGATATGGGCTTTGAAGCTTTCTTT. As protein: CASSDMGFEAFF.

On this clonotype itself: The junction departs from germline at one end; a sequencing error may be responsible. This sequence joins TRBV11-3 and TRBJ1-2; 7 bases are shared with TRBD1. CDR3 length: 12 residues. CDR1 is SGHNT, CDR2 YENEEA, per germline. The CDR3 protein is CASSPAGGGYIF. For the CDR3, the DNA is TGTGCCAGCAGCCCGGCAGGGGGAGGCTACATCTTT.